The 29 T cell receptor beta chains given below trace back to one sample, sequenced in a study of STAT3 mutations in large granular lymphocyte leukemia. Overall study findings and caveats: At least one immunodominant TCR beta clonotype appeared in every T-cell large granular lymphocyte leukemia patient.

No cognate antigen is known for these TCRs. TCRdb's copy holds only in-frame clones and misses some; the assay was immunoSEQ multiplex PCR. The sample includes 7,000 to 9,000 clones, roughly 70% of them seen just once. The source material was peripheral blood mononuclear cells. The source of these receptors is a woman between 40 and 50 years old with T-cell large granular lymphocyte leukemia. Some clones in this sample may be carry-over from other donors' samples.

This chain links TRBV7-9 with TRBJ1-5, with 8 positions matching TRBD1. Germline V gene data show CDR1 as SEHNR and CDR2 as FQNEAQ (reference sequence). The V segment lost 4 bases and the J segment 7 bases; nucleotides outside the gene matches: 6. The CDR3 loop spans 14 amino acids. Written as DNA, the CDR3 is TGTGCCAGCAGCTCGGTACAGGGGGTCCAGCCCCAGCATTTT. Protein sequence: CASSSVQGVQPQHF.

The gene calls are TRBV18 and TRBJ1-1, with D hard to call. Trimming stripped 2 bases from V and 2 bases from J, with 9 bases between. The germline V gene has CDR1 KGHSH and CDR2 LQKENI. CDR3 length: 14 amino acids. The DNA for the CDR3 is TGTGCCAGCTCACCAGGTCGGGAAAACACTGAAGCTTTCTTT. As protein: CASSPGRENTEAFF.

The table lists this clone with a few counts. The J gene is TRBJ1-6, the V gene TRBV7-8; 7 bases match TRBD1. The germline CDR1 and CDR2 sequences are SGHVS and FQNEAQ. The CDR3 extends over 18 amino acids. V shed 5 bases, J shed 0 bases, and the junction held 10 bases outside the gene matches. Here the CDR3 reads CASSTGTEESSYNSPLHF. CDR3 in DNA: TGTGCCAGCAGCACCGGGACAGAAGAGAGCTCCTATAATTCACCCCTCCACTTT.

The chain has TRBV6-5 and TRBJ1-2, with 8 bases lining up with TRBD1. Germline V gives CDR1 MNHEY, CDR2 SVGAGI. V lost 6 bases and J lost 8; bases outside the gene matches: 5. The CDR3 extends over 12 amino acids. The CDR3 region is CASSGQGGGYTF. In DNA, the CDR3 is TGTGCCAGCAGCGGACAGGGTGGCGGCTACACCTTC.

This chain uses TRBV7-9 with TRBJ1-1; no definite D call. V lost 5 bases and J 10 bases, leaving 14 bases between the germline ends. From germline, CDR1 is SEHNR and CDR2 FQNEAQ (reference sequence). This CDR3 has 12 amino acids. This CDR3 is CASSLREARAFF. CDR3 bases: TGTGCCAGCAGCCTTCGGGAGGCCCGAGCTTTCTTT.

V gene TRBV5-1 combines with J gene TRBJ1-1; 7 bases match TRBD1. Germline V lookup: CDR1 SGHRS, CDR2 YFSETQ. V trimming: 4 bases; J trimming: 7 bases; junction bases outside the gene matches: 10. The CDR3 contains 14 residues. The CDR3 loop is CASSPRMTGIEAFF. Written as DNA, the CDR3 is TGCGCCAGCAGCCCCAGAATGACAGGGATTGAAGCTTTCTTT.

The chain recombines TRBV13 with TRBJ2-7; TRBD1 matches at 9 bases. The CDR3 covers 16 residues. CDR1 and CDR2 from the germline V gene are PRHDT and FYEKMQ (reference sequence). The junction had 5 bases not matched to a gene; V was cut back by 2 bases and J by 0 bases. The CDR3 nucleotides read TGTGCCAGCAGCTTAAGCCTGGGACAGGGCTCCTACGAGCAGTACTTC. As protein: CASSLSLGQGSYEQYF.

The CDR3 sequence is CASSTPSNYGYTF. The CDR3 coding sequence is TGTGCCAGCAGCACACCAAGTAACTATGGCTACACCTTC. V usage is TRBV5-4 and J usage is TRBJ1-2; D is unresolved. There are 13 residues in the CDR3. The V gene's germline CDR1 is SGHNT and CDR2 YYREEE (reference sequence). Trimming removed 4 bases from V and 1 base from J, with 8 bases in between.

V usage is TRBV29-1 and J usage is TRBJ1-1; no firm D call. Looked up from germline, CDR1 is SQVTM and CDR2 is ANQGSEA. Trimming took 6 bases from V and 4 from J, leaving 15 bases between them. There are 13 residues in the CDR3. The CDR3 loop reads CSVRIGIGTEAFF. DNA of the CDR3: TGCAGCGTGCGGATAGGAATCGGCACTGAAGCTTTCTTT.

This chain uses TRBV7-9 with TRBJ1-3, with D unclear. From germline, CDR1 is SEHNR and CDR2 FQNEAQ (reference sequence). V lost 5 bases and J lost 9, with 14 bases in between. The CDR3 loop spans 13 amino acids. In DNA, the CDR3 is TGTGCCAGCAGCCCAGAGGGAGGGCTCACCATATATTTT. Protein: CASSPEGGLTIYF.

The chain has TRBV18 and TRBJ2-7, with D perhaps being TRBD1 or TRBD2 (5 bases each). Trimming pared 3 bases from V and 3 bases from J, leaving 15 bases between. Germline V gene data show CDR1 as KGHSH and CDR2 as LQKENI. The CDR3 is made up of 15 amino acids. The CDR3 here is CASSPTRGRDYEQYF. The DNA for the CDR3 is TGTGCCAGCTCACCCACAAGGGGCCGGGACTACGAGCAGTACTTC.

The chain has TRBV7-9 and TRBJ2-7, with D tentatively TRBD1 (5 bases). The CDR3 loop spans 12 amino acids. Germline V gene lookup returns CDR1 SEHNR and CDR2 FQNEAQ (reference sequence). The V and J ends lost 5 bases and 4 bases respectively, with 9 bases between them. CDR3: CASSNDRYEQYF. CDR3 sequence (DNA): TGTGCCAGCAGCAACGACAGATACGAGCAGTACTTC.

This clone was seen a handful of times. The chain uses TRBV5-1 and TRBJ1-1; a weak D match, TRBD1 (5 bases). Germline CDR1 reads SGHRS; CDR2 reads YFSETQ. The CDR3 extends over 17 amino acids. V lost 2 bases and J lost 7, with 24 bases in between. The CDR3 loop is CASSFGNTGTAAGEAFF. The CDR3 DNA reads as TGCGCCAGCAGCTTCGGGAACACCGGGACGGCGGCAGGTGAAGCTTTCTTT.

This clone was found once. The J gene is TRBJ2-1, the V gene TRBV18; 12 bases match TRBD2. The CDR3 has 16 amino acids. Germline V gene sequence: CDR1 KGHSH, CDR2 LQKENI. V lost 6 bases and J lost 8; bases outside the gene matches: 11. The CDR3 nucleotides read TGTGCCAGCTCTCGACTAGCGGGAGTAATCGGCGATGAGCAGTTCTTC. This codes for CASSRLAGVIGDEQFF.

The chain uses TRBV6-5 and TRBJ1-1; D remains unclear. CDR1 MNHEY and CDR2 SVGAGI come from the germline V gene. V lost 6 bases and J lost 0, with 8 bases in between. The CDR3 has 13 amino acids. In DNA form, the CDR3 reads TGTGCCAGCAGACGTACGGTGAACACTGAAGCTTTCTTT. It is translated as CASRRTVNTEAFF.

This chain connects TRBV27 to TRBJ1-1; D is ambiguous. CDR1 MNHEY and CDR2 SMNVEV come from the germline V gene (reference sequence). CDR3 length: 14 residues. Trimming took 3 bases from V and 0 from J, leaving 8 bases between them. The CDR3 sequence: CASSLGRMNTEAFF. Here the CDR3 DNA reads TGTGCCAGCAGTTTGGGCAGAATGAACACTGAAGCTTTCTTT.

The rearrangement uses TRBV27 and TRBJ1-1, with TRBD1 as a possible D gene (5 bases). Trimming stripped 0 bases from V and 3 bases from J, with 8 bases between. Germline-derived CDR1 and CDR2 are MNHEY and SMNVEV (reference sequence). The CDR3 has 14 residues. The CDR3 loop is CASSLSGGYTEAFF. Written as DNA, the CDR3 is TGTGCCAGCAGTTTATCGGGGGGGTACACTGAAGCTTTCTTT.

The chain carries TRBV6-6 and TRBJ1-2; TRBD1 matches 11 bases. The CDR3 loop spans 15 amino acids. Germline CDR1 is MNHNY and CDR2 is SVGAGI (reference sequence). J was trimmed by 3 bases and V by 2 bases; bases with no gene match: 2. The CDR3 loop is CASSYRTGGDYGYTF. The CDR3 DNA sequence: TGTGCCAGCAGTTACCGGACAGGGGGCGACTATGGCTACACCTTC.

The sample holds one count of this clone. The rearrangement joins TRBV5-1 to TRBJ1-5; no reliable D call. The germline CDR1 and CDR2 sequences are SGHRS and YFSETQ. The CDR3 has 15 residues. With 0 bases removed from V and 1 base from J, the gap between germline ends came to 8 bases. The CDR3 nucleotides read TGCGCCAGCAGCTTGGGCGATGGCAGCAATCAGCCCCAGCATTTT. It encodes CASSLGDGSNQPQHF. The full variable domain, completed using reference TRBV5-1 and TRBJ1-5, is KAGVTQTPRYLIKTRGQQVTLSCSPISGHRSVSWYQQTPGQGLQFLFEYFSETQRNKGNFPGRFSGRQFSNSRSEMNVSTLELGDSALYLCASSLGDGSNQPQHFGDGTRLSIL.

The chain is built from TRBV5-1 and TRBJ1-6; a possible D gene is TRBD1 (6 bases). Deletions cut 4 bases from V and 9 bases from J, with 14 bases between. Germline CDR1 and CDR2: SGHRS and YFSETQ. The CDR3 is 14 residues long. CDR3 sequence: CASSSGGGGSPLHF. CDR3 nucleotides: TGCGCCAGCAGCAGTGGAGGGGGTGGTTCACCCCTCCACTTT.

The chain is built from TRBV5-1 and TRBJ2-1; D might be TRBD2 (5 bases). Germline loops: CDR1 SGHRS, CDR2 YFSETQ. V lost 4 bases and J 4 bases, leaving 12 bases between the germline ends. The CDR3 sequence is 14 residues long. CDR3 DNA sequence: TGCGCCAGCAGCGGTGGGAGCGCTTACAATGAGCAGTTCTTC. Translating it yields CASSGGSAYNEQFF.

The J gene is TRBJ2-1, the V gene TRBV18; D possibly corresponds to TRBD1 (7 bases). V shed 5 bases and J shed 7 bases, with 12 bases lying between them. This CDR3 is built from 13 residues. CDR1 is KGHSH and CDR2 is LQKENI in the germline V gene. The CDR3 DNA sequence: TGTGCCAGCTCAAGGCAGGGGGGAAATGAGCAGTTCTTC. Encoded protein: CASSRQGGNEQFF. Filled out from reference TRBV18 and TRBJ2-1, the complete variable domain reads NAGVMQNPRHLVRRRGQEARLRCSPMKGHSHVYWYRQLPEEGLKFMVYLQKENIIDESGMPKERFSAEFPKEGPSILRIQQVVRGDSAAYFCASSRQGGNEQFFGPGTRLTVL.

V and J are TRBV7-9 and TRBJ1-6; D gene uncertain. Germline-derived CDR1 and CDR2 are SEHNR and FQNEAQ (reference sequence). The CDR3 consists of 14 residues. The germline V and J ends were trimmed by 1 base and 6 bases, with 7 bases remaining between them. CDR3 nucleotide sequence: TGTGCCAGCAGCTTAGTTCGGGGTAATTCACCCCTCCACTTT. Protein: CASSLVRGNSPLHF.

The rearrangement links TRBV15 to TRBJ2-7; 8 nucleotides line up with TRBD1. This CDR3 contains 13 residues. The trim removed 3 bases at V and 6 bases at J, leaving 4 bases unmatched. The germline gives CDR1 LNHNV, CDR2 YYDKDF (reference sequence). DNA for the CDR3: TGTGCCACCAGCAGGCACGACAGGGGCGAGCAGTACTTC. Its translation: CATSRHDRGEQYF.

This rearrangement joins TRBV2 to TRBJ2-3; the D gene is possibly TRBD2 (6 bases). This CDR3 spans 13 amino acids. Looked up from germline, CDR1 is SNHLY and CDR2 is FYNNEI. Trimming took off 11 bases at V and 1 base at J, with 13 bases between the two ends. As DNA, the CDR3 is TGTGCCCGAAGCGGGCTGGGCACAGATACGCAGTATTTT. This gives the protein CARSGLGTDTQYF.

The chain uses TRBV7-9 and TRBJ1-1, with a weak D call TRBD1 (6 bases). Germline V lookup: CDR1 SEHNR, CDR2 FQNEAQ (reference sequence). Trimming shortened V by 7 bases and J by 3 bases, and 15 bases separated the two germline ends. The CDR3 spans 14 residues. CDR3 sequence: CASNNQGFDTEAFF. The CDR3 bases are TGTGCCAGCAACAACCAGGGGTTTGACACTGAAGCTTTCTTT.

The chain recombines TRBV30 with TRBJ1-4; D gene uncertain. This CDR3 contains 13 residues. V shed 4 bases and J shed 8 bases, with 14 bases lying between them. In germline, CDR1 is GTSNPN, CDR2 SVGIG (reference sequence). This CDR3 reads CAWTPSGVEKLFF. The CDR3 DNA is TGTGCCTGGACTCCGTCCGGGGTAGAAAAACTGTTTTTT.

The chain recombines TRBV30 with TRBJ2-3; 8 nucleotides line up with TRBD1. Germline values: CDR1 GTSNPN, CDR2 SVGIG (reference sequence). The junction had 2 bases not matched to a gene; V was cut back by 2 bases and J by 1 base. The CDR3 sequence is 14 residues long. The CDR3 protein is CAWSSTGGTDTQYF. CDR3 bases: TGTGCCTGGAGTTCGACAGGGGGCACAGATACGCAGTATTTT.

The CDR3 region is CAWSHPRWAYEQYF. DNA of the CDR3: TGTGCCTGGAGTCACCCCCGTTGGGCCTACGAGCAGTACTTC. The rearrangement links TRBV30 to TRBJ2-7; D is uncertain. The CDR3 is 14 amino acids. V lost 2 bases and J lost 2, with 13 bases in between. CDR1 GTSNPN and CDR2 SVGIG come from the germline V gene (reference sequence).